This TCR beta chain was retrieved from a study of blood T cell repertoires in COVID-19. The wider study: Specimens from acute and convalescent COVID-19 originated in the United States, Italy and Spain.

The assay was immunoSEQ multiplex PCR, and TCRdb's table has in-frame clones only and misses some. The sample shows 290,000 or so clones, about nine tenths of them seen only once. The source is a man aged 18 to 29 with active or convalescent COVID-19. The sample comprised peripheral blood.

The CDR3 DNA is TGTGCCAGCAGCCCAAACAGGGATTCTTCGGAGACCCAGTACTTC. Translating gives CASSPNRDSSETQYF. J is TRBJ2-5 and V is TRBV7-7; D may be TRBD1 (6 bases). Germline lookup yields CDR1 SSHAT and CDR2 FNYEAQ (reference sequence). The V end was cut by 5 bases, the J end by 5 bases, with 18 bases between. This CDR3 spans 15 amino acids.